Detailed here is one TCR beta chain. Its target is unknown. The germline V and J ends were trimmed by 7 bases and 0 bases, with 12 bases remaining between them. The CDR3 totals 13 residues. The germline CDR1 and CDR2 sequences are SQVTM and ANQGSEA. This sample is drawn from a study of beta chain features in type 1 diabetes. Blood was drawn once from each donor into heparinised tubes. The draws averaged roughly 120 mL. Study-level results: Researchers could not determine here whether HLA type influences TCRB rearrangement. Across all four CD4+ subsets, people with type 1 diabetes showed modestly shorter TCRB CDR3s. The study found fewer insertions and more deletions at VDJ junctions in type 1 diabetes patients.

What was sequenced were expressed TCRB transcripts, since all of the isolated RNA had been reverse transcribed. Only in-frame clones appear in the TCRdb table, and some are missing; sequencing was by immunoSEQ multiplex PCR. The data show some 45,000 clones, over 60% seen once. This clonotype originated in a young woman with type 1 diabetes. Sequencing used Tregs from blood. This rearrangement joins TRBV29-1 to TRBJ1-2; D perhaps matches TRBD1 (6 bases). The CDR3, as DNA: TGCAGCGCCATGACAGGTTCTAACTATGGCTACACCTTC. This translates into CSAMTGSNYGYTF.